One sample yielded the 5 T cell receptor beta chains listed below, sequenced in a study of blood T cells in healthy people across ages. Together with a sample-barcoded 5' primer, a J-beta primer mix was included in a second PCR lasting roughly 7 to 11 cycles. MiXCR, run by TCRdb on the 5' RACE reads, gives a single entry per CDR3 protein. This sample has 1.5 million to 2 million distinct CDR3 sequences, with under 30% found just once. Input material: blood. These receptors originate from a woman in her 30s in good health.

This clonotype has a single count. The CDR3 bases are TGTGCCAGCCTCCCGGCCCCGGAGACCCAGTACTTC. Translated: CASLPAPETQYF. The J gene is TRBJ2-5, the V gene TRBV19; D gene uncertain. Germline V lookup: CDR1 LNHDA, CDR2 SQIVND (reference sequence). Trimming stripped 9 bases from V and 5 bases from J, with 13 bases between. The CDR3 is 12 residues long. Combining the CDR3 with reference TRBV19 and TRBJ2-5 gives the whole variable domain DGGITQSPKYLFRKEGQNVTLSCEQNLNHDAMYWYRQDPGQGLRLIYYSQIVNDFQKGDIAEGYSVSREKKESFPLTVTSAQKNPTAFYLCASLPAPETQYFGPGTRLLVL.

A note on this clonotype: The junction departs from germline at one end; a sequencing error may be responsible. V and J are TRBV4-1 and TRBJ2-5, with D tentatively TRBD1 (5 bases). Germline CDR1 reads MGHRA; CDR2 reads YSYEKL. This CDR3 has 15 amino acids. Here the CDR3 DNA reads TGCGCCAGCAGCCAAGATGGAACAGGAGAAGAGGCCCAGTACTTC. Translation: CASSQDGTGEEAQYF.

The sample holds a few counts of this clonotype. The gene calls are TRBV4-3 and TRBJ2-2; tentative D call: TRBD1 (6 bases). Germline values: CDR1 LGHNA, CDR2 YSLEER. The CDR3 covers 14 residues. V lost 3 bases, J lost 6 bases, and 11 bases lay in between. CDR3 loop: CASSHGTGPGELFF. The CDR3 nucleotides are TGCGCCAGCAGCCACGGAACAGGGCCCGGGGAGCTGTTTTTT.

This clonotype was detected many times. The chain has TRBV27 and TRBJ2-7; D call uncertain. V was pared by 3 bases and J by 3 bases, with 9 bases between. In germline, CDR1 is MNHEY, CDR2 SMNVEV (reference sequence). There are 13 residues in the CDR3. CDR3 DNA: TGTGCCAGCAGTTTGGGCGAAATCTACGAGCAGTACTTC. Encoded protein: CASSLGEIYEQYF.

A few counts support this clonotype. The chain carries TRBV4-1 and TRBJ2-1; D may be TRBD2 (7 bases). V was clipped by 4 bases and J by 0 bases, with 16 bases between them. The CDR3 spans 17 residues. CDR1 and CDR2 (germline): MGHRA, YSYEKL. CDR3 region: CASSPTWRGPSYNEQFF. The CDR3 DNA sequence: TGCGCCAGCAGCCCTACGTGGCGGGGGCCCTCCTACAATGAGCAGTTCTTC.